Listed here are 21 T cell receptor beta chains from one sample, sequenced in a study of a mutant IDH1 vaccine in newly diagnosed glioma. These receptors are not linked to any known antigen. Time point here: week 47, end of study. Mutant IDH1 20-mer peptide, at 300 ug, made up each vaccine dose, with topical imiquimod. Measured with immunoSEQ multiplex PCR; TCRdb has only the in-frame clones, and not every one. The sample carries around 60,000 clones, 75% to 90% recorded once. The sequenced sample was PBMCs, obtained from a glioma patient whose treatment included an IDH1 peptide vaccine. The source of these receptors is a man younger than 45 with glioma.

This chain links TRBV6-1 with TRBJ2-3; D assignment may be TRBD1 or TRBD2 (7 bases each). Germline loops: CDR1 MNHNS, CDR2 SASEGT. This CDR3 is built from 14 residues. Trimming removed 4 bases at V and 4 bases at J, with 12 bases between. CDR3 in amino acids: CASSGGGGADTQYF. DNA of the CDR3: TGTGCCAGCAGTGGGGGAGGGGGCGCAGATACGCAGTATTTT.

V and J are TRBV6-6 and TRBJ1-3, with D perhaps matching TRBD1 (6 bases). Germline values: CDR1 MNHNY, CDR2 SVGAGI (reference sequence). This CDR3 is 15 amino acids long. The V and J ends lost 6 bases and 2 bases respectively, with 14 bases between them. CDR3 sequence reads: CASRGTYSPGNTIYF. CDR3 nucleotide sequence: TGTGCCAGCAGGGGGACATACTCACCTGGAAACACCATATATTTT.

The V and J genes are TRBV10-1 and TRBJ2-7, with TRBD1 matching 8 bases. Germline CDR1 and CDR2: WNHNN and SYGVQD (reference sequence). J lost 2 bases, V lost 6 bases, and 6 bases had no gene match. The CDR3 runs 14 residues. The CDR3 loop is CASRAGTGPYEQYF. CDR3 nucleotide sequence: TGCGCCAGCAGAGCCGGGACAGGCCCCTACGAGCAGTACTTC.

This sequence joins TRBV5-1 and TRBJ2-1; 10 nucleotides agree with TRBD2. The CDR3 is made up of 17 amino acids. Per germline, CDR1 SGHRS and CDR2 YFSETQ. V lost 0 bases and J lost 9; bases outside the gene matches: 12. The CDR3 region is CASSLDPAGGPNTEQFF. In DNA form, the CDR3 reads TGCGCCAGCAGCTTGGACCCAGCGGGGGGGCCCAATACTGAGCAGTTCTTC.

The V gene is TRBV4-1, the J gene TRBJ2-2, with D possibly called TRBD1 or TRBD2 (5 bases each). The V end lost 1 base, the J end lost 0 bases, and 9 bases lay between the germline ends. The CDR3 is 16 amino acids. Germline V gene lookup returns CDR1 MGHRA and CDR2 YSYEKL. The CDR3, as DNA: TGCGCCAGCAGCCAAGGTGGGGGAGCGAACACCGGGGAGCTGTTTTTT. It translates to CASSQGGGANTGELFF.

The rearrangement joins TRBV4-1 to TRBJ1-1; D is unclear. Trimming pared 1 base from V and 5 bases from J, leaving 17 bases between. Germline V gives CDR1 MGHRA, CDR2 YSYEKL. This CDR3 contains 16 residues. The CDR3 sequence is CASSQARSNRRTEAFF. DNA for the CDR3: TGCGCCAGCAGCCAAGCGCGTTCCAATCGAAGGACTGAAGCTTTCTTT.

The rearrangement links TRBV6-5 to TRBJ1-5; D perhaps matches TRBD1 (5 bases). With 6 bases removed from V and 1 base from J, the gap between germline ends came to 13 bases. CDR1 and CDR2 (germline): MNHEY, SVGAGI. CDR3 length: 15 amino acids. The chain's CDR3 is CASRPQGGSNQPQHF. The CDR3 DNA is TGTGCCAGCAGACCCCAGGGAGGGAGCAATCAGCCCCAGCATTTT.

This clone was found a few times. The CDR3 nucleotides are TGTGCCAGTAGTATAATGGGGATCACAGATACGCAGTATTTT. Amino acids: CASSIMGITDTQYF. V and J are TRBV19 and TRBJ2-3; D is unresolved. Trimming shortened V by 2 bases and J by 2 bases, and 8 bases separated the two germline ends. CDR3 size: 14 residues. CDR1 is LNHDA and CDR2 is SQIVND in the germline V gene (reference sequence). Using reference TRBV19 and TRBJ2-3 for the parts outside the CDR3, the full variable domain is DGGITQSPKYLFRKEGQNVTLSCEQNLNHDAMYWYRQDPGQGLRLIYYSQIVNDFQKGDIAEGYSVSREKKESFPLTVTSAQKNPTAFYLCASSIMGITDTQYFGPGTRLTVL.

The chain carries TRBV4-1 and TRBJ2-7; 12 nucleotides match TRBD2. Germline values: CDR1 MGHRA, CDR2 YSYEKL. V was clipped by 4 bases and J by 1 base; unmatched bases: 5. This CDR3 contains 16 residues. CDR3 protein: CASSPTGTSGSYEQYF. CDR3 coding DNA: TGCGCCAGCAGCCCTACCGGGACTAGCGGGTCCTACGAGCAGTACTTC.

On this clone: The sample carries other DNA sequences with the same CDR3. This chain uses TRBV2 with TRBJ2-7, with D perhaps matching TRBD2 (5 bases). V shed 9 bases and J shed 7 bases, with 19 bases lying between them. The CDR3 consists of 13 residues. Per germline, CDR1 SNHLY and CDR2 FYNNEI. CDR3 in amino acids: CASNPEGIYEQYF. The CDR3 nucleotides are TGTGCCAGTAACCCAGAGGGTATCTATGAGCAGTACTTC.

The rearrangement joins TRBV5-1 to TRBJ2-6, with 8 bases identical to TRBD1. The CDR3 sequence is 17 residues long. Germline V gene data show CDR1 as SGHRS and CDR2 as YFSETQ. J lost 0 bases, V lost 3 bases, and 5 bases had no gene match. Here the CDR3 DNA reads TGCGCCAGCAGCTCCCGACAGGGGAGCTCTGGGGCCAACGTCCTGACTTTC. Its protein product is CASSSRQGSSGANVLTF. The complete variable domain, with remaining parts taken from reference TRBV5-1 and TRBJ2-6, reads KAGVTQTPRYLIKTRGQQVTLSCSPISGHRSVSWYQQTPGQGLQFLFEYFSETQRNKGNFPGRFSGRQFSNSRSEMNVSTLELGDSALYLCASSSRQGSSGANVLTFGAGSRLTVL.

This chain uses TRBV9 with TRBJ2-3; perhaps D is TRBD1 or TRBD2 (6 bases each). Germline CDR1 SGDLS, CDR2 YYNGEE. V gave up 0 bases and J gave up 2 bases, with 13 bases separating them. The CDR3 consists of 16 residues. The CDR3 bases are TGTGCCAGCAGCGTAGTAGGGGGGTCAATCACAGATACGCAGTATTTT. This codes for CASSVVGGSITDTQYF.

The V and J genes are TRBV15 and TRBJ1-3; no definite D call. CDR1 and CDR2 (germline): LNHNV, YYDKDF (reference sequence). Trimming took off 3 bases at V and 2 bases at J, with 11 bases between the two ends. The CDR3 is 15 amino acids. Here the CDR3 reads CATSSLSNPGNTIYF. The DNA for the CDR3 is TGTGCCACCAGCAGCCTCTCTAACCCTGGAAACACCATATATTTT. The entire variable domain, with the rest obtained from reference TRBV15 and TRBJ1-3, is as follows: DAMVIQNPRYQVTQFGKPVTLSCSQTLNHNVMYWYQQKSSQAPKLLFHYYDKDFNNEADTPDNFQSRRPNTSFCFLDIRSPGLGDTAMYLCATSSLSNPGNTIYFGEGSWLTVV.

The chain links TRBV13 to TRBJ2-7; D might be TRBD2 (7 bases). Per the germline V gene, CDR1 is PRHDT and CDR2 is FYEKMQ (reference sequence). The CDR3 totals 14 residues. V lost 5 bases to trimming and J lost 3 bases, with 14 bases between them. CDR3 nucleotide sequence: TGTGCCAGCAGCCGAGTGGGGGGGCTCTACGAGCAGTACTTC. This sequence encodes CASSRVGGLYEQYF.

This clone came up a few times. This chain connects TRBV30 to TRBJ1-1; 7 nucleotides line up with TRBD1. The germline CDR1 and CDR2 sequences are GTSNPN and SVGIG (reference sequence). The V segment lost 8 bases and the J segment 5 bases; nucleotides outside the gene matches: 8. The CDR3 sequence is 12 residues long. CDR3 protein: CAGYRGWTEAFF. The CDR3 nucleotides read TGTGCCGGTTACAGGGGATGGACTGAAGCTTTCTTT.

This clone has just one count. J is TRBJ2-7 and V is TRBV5-1; 9 bases fit TRBD1. CDR3 length: 16 amino acids. Trimming removed 4 bases from V and 1 base from J; junction bases left unmatched: 9. The germline V gene has CDR1 SGHRS and CDR2 YFSETQ. The CDR3 sequence: CASSSSTGGTSYEQYF. Written as DNA, the CDR3 is TGCGCCAGCAGCAGCTCAACAGGGGGCACATCCTACGAGCAGTACTTC.

The rearrangement joins TRBV19 to TRBJ2-1; the match to TRBD2 covers 11 bases. Germline V gene data show CDR1 as LNHDA and CDR2 as SQIVND (reference sequence). Unmatched junction bases numbered 8, after V lost 3 bases and J lost 4 bases. CDR3 size: 17 residues. The CDR3 region is CASSMRKLAGVYNEQFF. The CDR3 region has the DNA TGTGCCAGTAGTATGAGGAAACTAGCGGGGGTGTACAATGAGCAGTTCTTC.

The chain is built from TRBV28 and TRBJ2-4; D gene uncertain. CDR1 and CDR2 from the germline V gene are MDHEN and SYDVKM. V was trimmed by 2 bases and J by 10 bases, leaving 9 bases between them. The CDR3 spans 12 residues. CDR3 sequence reads: CASSLSQRIQYF. CDR3 coding DNA: TGTGCCAGCAGTTTAAGTCAAAGGATTCAGTACTTC.

This clone was observed once. This sequence joins TRBV5-1 and TRBJ2-7; 13 bases align to TRBD2. CDR1 is SGHRS, CDR2 YFSETQ, per germline. With 4 bases clipped from V and 0 bases from J, the junction kept 7 bases outside the gene matches. The CDR3 loop spans 17 amino acids. In DNA form, the CDR3 reads TGCGCCAGCAGCCATTCGACTAGCGGGGGGACCTCCTACGAGCAGTACTTC. As protein: CASSHSTSGGTSYEQYF. Full variable domain (missing parts from reference TRBV5-1 and TRBJ2-7): KAGVTQTPRYLIKTRGQQVTLSCSPISGHRSVSWYQQTPGQGLQFLFEYFSETQRNKGNFPGRFSGRQFSNSRSEMNVSTLELGDSALYLCASSHSTSGGTSYEQYFGPGTRLTVT.

This clone was seen only a few times. V usage is TRBV5-1 and J usage is TRBJ1-5, with D unclear. Germline V gene data show CDR1 as SGHRS and CDR2 as YFSETQ. V lost 4 bases, J lost 0 bases, and 5 bases lay in between. This CDR3 contains 13 residues. The CDR3 is CASSEFSNQPQHF. Written as DNA, the CDR3 is TGCGCCAGCAGCGAATTTAGCAATCAGCCCCAGCATTTT.

The J gene is TRBJ1-5, the V gene TRBV19; D possibly corresponds to TRBD1 (5 bases). The CDR3 extends over 15 amino acids. The germline CDR1 and CDR2 sequences are LNHDA and SQIVND (reference sequence). Trimming took 9 bases from V and 0 from J, leaving 15 bases between them. In DNA form, the CDR3 reads TGTGCCAGCAGTGGGGGTTGGGGTAGCAATCAGCCCCAGCATTTT. Protein: CASSGGWGSNQPQHF.